The rows below give T cell receptor beta chains drawn from one sample of a study of OX40 agonist ivuxolimab in advanced cancers. TCRdb keeps only in-frame clones here, not all; method: immunoSEQ multiplex PCR. The sample carries 76,000 or so clones, approximately 83% recorded once. Source: CD4+ or CD8+ T cells sorted from blood, taken in a trial of the OX40 agonist ivuxolimab. Every receptor here comes from an adult with an advanced solid tumor such as melanoma, head and neck, liver or kidney cancer. Both conserved end residues are part of each CDR3. D genes are given only for firm matches.

TRBJ1-3,.,TRBV21-1,TGTGCCAGCAGCCCTACCGGGACAGGGGGCGCGAAATCTGGAAACACCATATATTTT,CASSPTGTGGAKSGNTIYF
TRBJ1-3,.,TRBV12-5,TGTGCTAGTGGTTTGCCTTCCCCCGCCTGGGACGGAGATAAAAGAAACACCATATATTTT,CASGLPSPAWDGDKRNTIYF
TRBJ1-5,.,TRBV4-3,TGCGCCAGCAGCCAGGCTCATACTGGACGGACTAGCAATCAGCCCCAGCATTTT,CASSQAHTGRTSNQPQHF
TRBJ2-5,TRBD1,TRBV11-1,TGTGCCAGCAGCAGCCTGGGACAGTTGGAGACCCAGTACTTC,CASSSLGQLETQYF
TRBJ1-4,.,TRBV30,TGTGCCTGGAATCCAGGGCCAACTAATGAAAAACTGTTTTTT,CAWNPGPTNEKLFF
TRBJ2-7,TRBD2,TRBV7-2,TGTGCCAGCAGCCCGGGGGGGTTTAAGGGTGAGCAGTACTTC,CASSPGGFKGEQYF
TRBJ2-3,TRBD2,TRBV5-4,TGTGCCAGCAGTCACGTTAGCGGGGGGGACACCGGGACGCAGTATTTT,CASSHVSGGDTGTQYF
TRBJ1-4,.,TRBV19,TGTGCCAGTAGTATTAGGGCCGCCGCTAATGAAAAACTGTTTTTT,CASSIRAAANEKLFF
TRBJ2-1,TRBD2,TRBV7-9,TGTGCCAGTCGACTAGCGGGGGGCAATGAGCAGTTCTTC,CASRLAGGNEQFF
TRBJ1-2,.,TRBV14,TGTGCCAGCAGCCTCAAATCCTTGGGGTATGGCTACACCTTC,CASSLKSLGYGYTF